Listed below are T cell receptor beta chains from one sample, sequenced in a study of blood T cell repertoires in COVID-19. Some clones are missing from TCRdb's copy, which holds only in-frame ones; the method was immunoSEQ multiplex PCR. The repertoire holds some 120,000 clones, with 84% as singletons. Sequences were obtained from peripheral blood. Source of these receptors: a woman aged 30 to 39 who had recovered from COVID-19. The CDR3 runs from the conserved cysteine through the conserved F or W. A D gene is named only where the DNA matches it firmly.

CDR3aa,v_gene,j_gene,d_gene,len
CASSPIQGAEAFF,TRBV6-5,TRBJ1-1,-,13
CASSPGTADNSPLHF,TRBV6-5,TRBJ1-6,TRBD1,15
CASRRENTEAFF,TRBV12-3/TRBV12-4,TRBJ1-1,-,12
CASSERTGGGYEQYF,TRBV6-1,TRBJ2-7,TRBD1,15
CASSHGQGADTQYF,TRBV6-4,TRBJ2-3,TRBD1,14
CASNGQSPTDTQYF,TRBV9,TRBJ2-3,-,14
CASSPDSSYNEQFF,TRBV7-8,TRBJ2-1,-,14
CASSQGGTGLFTDTQYF,TRBV14,TRBJ2-3,TRBD1,17
CASSQSTASGAEQFF,TRBV3-1/TRBV3-2,TRBJ2-1,-,15
CASRSTGQANYGYTF,TRBV28,TRBJ1-2,-,15
CASSWTPGNEQFF,TRBV7-3,TRBJ2-1,-,13
CASTDAGGNSPLHF,TRBV19,TRBJ1-6,-,14
CASSLWDRPLYGYTF,TRBV5-6,TRBJ1-2,TRBD1,15
CASSVINQPQHF,TRBV28,TRBJ1-5,-,12
CASSRGTTGELFF,TRBV5-1,TRBJ2-2,-,13
CASGAGTGRWETQYF,TRBV5-4,TRBJ2-5,TRBD1,15
CASSVMGGPTGDTQYF,TRBV9,TRBJ2-3,-,16
CASSDGRRGGGAGYTF,TRBV6-1,TRBJ1-2,-,16
CASSLEVPSGNTIYF,TRBV5-1,TRBJ1-3,-,15
CAWSVGDYSYEQYF,TRBV30,TRBJ2-7,TRBD2,14
CASKTTGGSGGNSPLHF,TRBV27,TRBJ1-6,TRBD1,17
CASSKGVGSGTEAFF,TRBV21-1,TRBJ1-1,-,15
CASSRQNYEQYF,TRBV2,TRBJ2-7,-,12
CASSEAGYSSVKQYF,TRBV6-1,TRBJ2-7,-,15
CASSRAGRVVEQYF,TRBV14,TRBJ2-7,-,14
CASSLVTSGLRYEQYF,TRBV5-6,TRBJ2-7,TRBD2,16
CASSQGWTGRPYEQYF,TRBV4-1,TRBJ2-7,TRBD1,16
CASSLALLEYETQYF,TRBV7-2,TRBJ2-5,-,15
CASSPTGYGYTF,TRBV27,TRBJ1-2,TRBD1,12
CASSPHRGPTYEQYF,TRBV4-1,TRBJ2-7,TRBD1,15
CAWTTGDYGYTF,TRBV30,TRBJ1-2,-,12